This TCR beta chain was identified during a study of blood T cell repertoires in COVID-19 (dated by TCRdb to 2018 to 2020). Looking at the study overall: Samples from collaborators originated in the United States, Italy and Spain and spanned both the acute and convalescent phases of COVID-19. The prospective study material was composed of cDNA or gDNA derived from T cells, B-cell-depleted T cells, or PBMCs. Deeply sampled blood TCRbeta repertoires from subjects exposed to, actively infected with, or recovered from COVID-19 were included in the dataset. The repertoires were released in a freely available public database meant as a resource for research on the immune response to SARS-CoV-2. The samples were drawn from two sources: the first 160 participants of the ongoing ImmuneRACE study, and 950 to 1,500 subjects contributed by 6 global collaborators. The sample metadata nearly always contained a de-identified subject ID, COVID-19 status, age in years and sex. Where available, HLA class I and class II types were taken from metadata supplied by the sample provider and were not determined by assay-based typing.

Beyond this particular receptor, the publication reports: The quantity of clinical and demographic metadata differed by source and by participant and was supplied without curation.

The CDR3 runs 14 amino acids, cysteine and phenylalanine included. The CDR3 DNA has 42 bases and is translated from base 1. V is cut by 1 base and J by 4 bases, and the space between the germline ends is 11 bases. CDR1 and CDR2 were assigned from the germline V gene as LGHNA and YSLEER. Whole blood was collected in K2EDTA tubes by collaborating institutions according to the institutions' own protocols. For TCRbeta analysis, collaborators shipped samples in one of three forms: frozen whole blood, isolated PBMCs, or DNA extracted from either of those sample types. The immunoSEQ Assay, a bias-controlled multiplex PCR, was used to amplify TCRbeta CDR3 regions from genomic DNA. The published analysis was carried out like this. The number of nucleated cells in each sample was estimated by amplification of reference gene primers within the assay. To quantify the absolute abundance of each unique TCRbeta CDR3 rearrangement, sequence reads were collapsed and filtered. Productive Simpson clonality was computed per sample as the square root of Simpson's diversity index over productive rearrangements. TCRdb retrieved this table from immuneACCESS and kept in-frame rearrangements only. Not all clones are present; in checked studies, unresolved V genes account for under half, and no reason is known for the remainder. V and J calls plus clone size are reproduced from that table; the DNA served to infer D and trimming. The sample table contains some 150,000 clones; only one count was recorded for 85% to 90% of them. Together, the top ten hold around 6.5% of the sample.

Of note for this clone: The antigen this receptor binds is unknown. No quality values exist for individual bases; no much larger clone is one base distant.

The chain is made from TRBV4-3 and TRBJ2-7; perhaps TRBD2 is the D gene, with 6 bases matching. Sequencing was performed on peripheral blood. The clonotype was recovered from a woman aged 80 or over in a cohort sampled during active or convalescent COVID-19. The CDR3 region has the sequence CASSQGPGRYEQYF. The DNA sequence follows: TGCGCCAGCAGCCAAGGTCCAGGGAGGTACGAGCAGTACTTC.